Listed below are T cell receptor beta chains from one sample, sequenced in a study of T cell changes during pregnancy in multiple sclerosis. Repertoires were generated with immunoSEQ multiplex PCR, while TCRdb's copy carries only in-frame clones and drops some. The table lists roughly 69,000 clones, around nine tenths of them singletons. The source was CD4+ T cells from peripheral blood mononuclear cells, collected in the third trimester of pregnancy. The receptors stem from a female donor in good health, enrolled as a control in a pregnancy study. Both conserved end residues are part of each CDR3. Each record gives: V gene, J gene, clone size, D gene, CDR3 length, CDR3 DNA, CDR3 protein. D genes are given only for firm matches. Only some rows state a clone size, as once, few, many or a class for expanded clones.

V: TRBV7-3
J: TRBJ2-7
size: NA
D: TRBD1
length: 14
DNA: TGTGCCAGCAGGCAGGACAGGGGATGGGGCGAGCAGTACTTC
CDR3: CASRQDRGWGEQYF

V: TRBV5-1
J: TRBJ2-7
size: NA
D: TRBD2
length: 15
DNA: TGCGCCAGCAGCCTCGGGACTAGCGGGGTCTACGAGCAGTACTTC
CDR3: CASSLGTSGVYEQYF

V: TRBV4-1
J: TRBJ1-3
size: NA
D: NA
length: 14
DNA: TGCGCCAGCAGCCCCGGACTGCTTGGAAACACCATATATTTT
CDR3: CASSPGLLGNTIYF

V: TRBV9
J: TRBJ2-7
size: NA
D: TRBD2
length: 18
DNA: TGTGCCAGCAGCGCGCGAAGTAGTAGCGGGGGAACCTCCTACGAGCAGTACTTC
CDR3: CASSARSSSGGTSYEQYF

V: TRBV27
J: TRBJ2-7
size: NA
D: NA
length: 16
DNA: TGTGCCAGCAGACCTAAGACAGGTTCGAGCTCCTACGAGCAGTACTTC
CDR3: CASRPKTGSSSYEQYF

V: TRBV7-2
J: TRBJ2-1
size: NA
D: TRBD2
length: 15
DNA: TGTGCCAGCAGCTTAGTAGCGGGGGACTACAATGAGCAGTTCTTC
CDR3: CASSLVAGDYNEQFF

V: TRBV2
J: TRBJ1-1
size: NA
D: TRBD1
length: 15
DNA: TGTGCCAGCAGCGGGACAGGGCATGTGGACACTGAAGCTTTCTTT
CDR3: CASSGTGHVDTEAFF

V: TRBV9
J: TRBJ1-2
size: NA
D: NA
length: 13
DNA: TGTGCCAGCAGCGTAGGTACGACGGGTGGCTACACCTTC
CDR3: CASSVGTTGGYTF

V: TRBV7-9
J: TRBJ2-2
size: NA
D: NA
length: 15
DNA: TGTGCCAGCAGCTTAGGCGCTTCGAACACCGGGGAGCTGTTTTTT
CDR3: CASSLGASNTGELFF

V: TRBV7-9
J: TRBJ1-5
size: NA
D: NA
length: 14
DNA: TGTGCCAGCAGCTTAAGCGGGGGCAATCAGCCCCAGCATTTT
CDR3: CASSLSGGNQPQHF

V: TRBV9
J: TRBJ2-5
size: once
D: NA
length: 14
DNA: TGTGCCAGCAGCGCCCCGACACCGAAAGAGACCCAGTACTTC
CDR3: CASSAPTPKETQYF

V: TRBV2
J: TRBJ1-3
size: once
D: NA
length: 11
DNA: TGTGCCAGCGAGATGAGAAACACCATATATTTT
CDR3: CASEMRNTIYF

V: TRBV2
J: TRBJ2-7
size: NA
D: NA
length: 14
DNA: TGTGCCAGCAGGTTAAGGGCAGGGGAGAGCGAGCAGTACTTC
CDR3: CASRLRAGESEQYF

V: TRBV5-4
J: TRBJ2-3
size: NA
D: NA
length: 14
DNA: TGTGCCAGCAGCTCGGGACTTGACACAGATACGCAGTATTTT
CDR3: CASSSGLDTDTQYF

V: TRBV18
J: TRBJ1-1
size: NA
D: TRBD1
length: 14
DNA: TGTGCCAGCTCACCTCCTAGACAGGGCACTGAAGCTTTCTTT
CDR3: CASSPPRQGTEAFF

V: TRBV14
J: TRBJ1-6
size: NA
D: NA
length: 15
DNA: TGTGCCAGCAGCCAAGGCCAAGGGGTTGGATCACCCCTCCACTTT
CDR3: CASSQGQGVGSPLHF

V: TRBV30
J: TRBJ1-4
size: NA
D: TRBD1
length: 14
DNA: TGTGCCTGGAGTGAACAGGGGATTAATGAAAAACTGTTTTTT
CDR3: CAWSEQGINEKLFF

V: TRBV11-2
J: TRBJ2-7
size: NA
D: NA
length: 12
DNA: TGTGCCAGCAGCCGCACAGAGTACGAGCAGTACTTC
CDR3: CASSRTEYEQYF

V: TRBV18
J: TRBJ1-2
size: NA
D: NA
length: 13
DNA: TGTGCCAGCTCACAGGACACGAACTATGGCTACACCTTC
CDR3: CASSQDTNYGYTF

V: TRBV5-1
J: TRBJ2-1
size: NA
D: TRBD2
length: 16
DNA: TGCGCCAGCAGCCCAGACCCTAGCGGGGGGGTTGATGAGCAGTTCTTC
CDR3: CASSPDPSGGVDEQFF

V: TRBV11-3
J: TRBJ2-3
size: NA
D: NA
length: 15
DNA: TGTGCCAGCAGCTTAGATCCGTCTCGGGGAGATACGCAGTATTTT
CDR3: CASSLDPSRGDTQYF

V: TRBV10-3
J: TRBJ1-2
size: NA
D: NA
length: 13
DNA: TGTGCCATCAGTGAGACCGGACTGGATGGCTACACCTTC
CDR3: CAISETGLDGYTF

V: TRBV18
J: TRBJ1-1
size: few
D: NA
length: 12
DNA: TGTGCCAGCAAAAACAGAAACACTGAAGCTTTCTTT
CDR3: CASKNRNTEAFF

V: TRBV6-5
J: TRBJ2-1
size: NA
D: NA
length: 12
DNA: TGTGCCAGCAGCTCCTCTAGGAGCGAGCAGTTCTTC
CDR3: CASSSSRSEQFF

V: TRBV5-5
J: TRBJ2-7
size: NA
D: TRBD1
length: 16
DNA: TGTGCCAGCAACCAGATACCGGGACAGGGGGCTCGGGAGCAGTACTTC
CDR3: CASNQIPGQGAREQYF

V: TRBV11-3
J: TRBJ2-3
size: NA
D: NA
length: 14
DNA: TGTGCCAGCAGCTTTACAGCTTTCACAGATACGCAGTATTTT
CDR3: CASSFTAFTDTQYF

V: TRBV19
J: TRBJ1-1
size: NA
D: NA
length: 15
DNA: TGTGCCAGTAGCTCAACAGGGTCGTCGAACACTGAAGCTTTCTTT
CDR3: CASSSTGSSNTEAFF